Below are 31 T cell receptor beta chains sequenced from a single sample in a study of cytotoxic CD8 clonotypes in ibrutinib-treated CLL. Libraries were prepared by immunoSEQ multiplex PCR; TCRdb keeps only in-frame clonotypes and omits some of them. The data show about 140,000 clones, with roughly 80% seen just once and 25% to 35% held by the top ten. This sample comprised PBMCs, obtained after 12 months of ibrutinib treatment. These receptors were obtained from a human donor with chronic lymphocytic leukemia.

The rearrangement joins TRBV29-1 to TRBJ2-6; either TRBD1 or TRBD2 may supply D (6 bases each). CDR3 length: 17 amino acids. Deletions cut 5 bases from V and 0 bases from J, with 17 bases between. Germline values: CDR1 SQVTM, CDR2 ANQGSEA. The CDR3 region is CSVRGVEANSGANVLTF. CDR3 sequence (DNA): TGCAGCGTTAGGGGGGTGGAGGCGAACTCTGGGGCCAACGTCCTGACTTTC.

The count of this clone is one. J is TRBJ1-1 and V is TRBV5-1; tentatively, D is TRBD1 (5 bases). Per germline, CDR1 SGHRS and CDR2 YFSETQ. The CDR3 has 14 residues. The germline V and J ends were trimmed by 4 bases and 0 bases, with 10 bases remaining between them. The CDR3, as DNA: TGCGCCAGCAGCCATTCAGGGATGAACACTGAAGCTTTCTTT. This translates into CASSHSGMNTEAFF.

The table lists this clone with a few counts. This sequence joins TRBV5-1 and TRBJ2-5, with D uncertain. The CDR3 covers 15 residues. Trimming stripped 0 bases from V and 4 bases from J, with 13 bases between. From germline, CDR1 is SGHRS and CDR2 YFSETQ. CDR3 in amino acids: CASSLGGAGRETQYF. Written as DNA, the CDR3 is TGCGCCAGCAGCTTGGGCGGCGCAGGACGAGAGACCCAGTACTTC. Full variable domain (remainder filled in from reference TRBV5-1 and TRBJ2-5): KAGVTQTPRYLIKTRGQQVTLSCSPISGHRSVSWYQQTPGQGLQFLFEYFSETQRNKGNFPGRFSGRQFSNSRSEMNVSTLELGDSALYLCASSLGGAGRETQYFGPGTRLLVL.

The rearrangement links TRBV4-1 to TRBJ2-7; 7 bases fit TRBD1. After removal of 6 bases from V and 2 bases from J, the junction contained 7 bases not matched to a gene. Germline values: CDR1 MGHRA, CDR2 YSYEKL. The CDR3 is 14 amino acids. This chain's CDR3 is CASSRRDRPYEQYF. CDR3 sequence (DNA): TGCGCCAGCAGTCGCCGGGACAGACCCTACGAGCAGTACTTC.

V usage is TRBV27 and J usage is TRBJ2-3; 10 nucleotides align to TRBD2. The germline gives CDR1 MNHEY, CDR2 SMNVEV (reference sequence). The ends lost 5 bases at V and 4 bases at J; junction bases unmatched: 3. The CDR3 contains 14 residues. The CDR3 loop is CASSRAGGADTQYF. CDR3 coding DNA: TGTGCCAGCAGTCGAGCGGGAGGGGCAGATACGCAGTATTTT.

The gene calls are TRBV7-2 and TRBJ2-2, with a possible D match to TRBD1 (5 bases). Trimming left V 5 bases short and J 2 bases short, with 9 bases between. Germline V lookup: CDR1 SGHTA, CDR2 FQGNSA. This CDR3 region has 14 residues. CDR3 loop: CASSVTDNTGELFF. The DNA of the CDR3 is TGTGCCAGCAGCGTGACAGATAACACCGGGGAGCTGTTTTTT.

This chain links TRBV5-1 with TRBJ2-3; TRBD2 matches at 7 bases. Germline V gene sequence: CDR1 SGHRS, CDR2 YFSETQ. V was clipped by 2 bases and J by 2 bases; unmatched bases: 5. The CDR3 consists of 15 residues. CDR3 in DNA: TGCGCCAGCAGCTTCGGCGGGGGTGACACAGATACGCAGTATTTT. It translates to CASSFGGGDTDTQYF.

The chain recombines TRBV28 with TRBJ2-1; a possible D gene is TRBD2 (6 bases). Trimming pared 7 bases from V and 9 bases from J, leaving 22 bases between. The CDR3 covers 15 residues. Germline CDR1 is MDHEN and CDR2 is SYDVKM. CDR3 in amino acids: CASTYLETGDTEQFF. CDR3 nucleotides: TGTGCCAGCACCTACCTTGAGACGGGGGATACTGAGCAGTTCTTC.

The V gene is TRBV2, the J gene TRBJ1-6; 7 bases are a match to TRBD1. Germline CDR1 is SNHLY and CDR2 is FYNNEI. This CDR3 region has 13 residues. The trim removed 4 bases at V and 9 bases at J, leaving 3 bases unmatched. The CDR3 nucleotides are TGTGCCAGCAGTGGGGACAGAATTTCACCCCTCCACTTT. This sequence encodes CASSGDRISPLHF.

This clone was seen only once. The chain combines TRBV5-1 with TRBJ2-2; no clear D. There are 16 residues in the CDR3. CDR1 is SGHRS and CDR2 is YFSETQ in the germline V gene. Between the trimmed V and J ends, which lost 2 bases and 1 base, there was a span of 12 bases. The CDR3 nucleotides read TGCGCCAGCAGCTTCAACAGCCCTGGGAACACCGGGGAGCTGTTTTTT. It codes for CASSFNSPGNTGELFF.

Here the CDR3 reads CAIRLGDTDLQQYF. The CDR3 nucleotides are TGTGCCATCAGGCTTGGGGACACCGACTTACAGCAGTACTTC. V is TRBV10-3 and J is TRBJ2-7; the D gene is possibly TRBD1 (6 bases). V was clipped by 6 bases and J by 8 bases, with 20 bases between them. The length of the CDR3 is 14 residues. Germline CDR1 and CDR2: ENHRY and SYGVKD.

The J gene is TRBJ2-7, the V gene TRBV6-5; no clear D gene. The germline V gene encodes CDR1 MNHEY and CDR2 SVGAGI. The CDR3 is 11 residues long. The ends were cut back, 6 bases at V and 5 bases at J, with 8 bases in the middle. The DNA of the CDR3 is TGTGCCAGCAGCTTCCGGCACGAGCAGTACTTC. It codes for CASSFRHEQYF.

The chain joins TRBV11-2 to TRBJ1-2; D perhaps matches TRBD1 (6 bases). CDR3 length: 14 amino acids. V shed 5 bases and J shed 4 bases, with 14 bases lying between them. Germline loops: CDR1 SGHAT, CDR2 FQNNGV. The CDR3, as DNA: TGTGCCAGCAGCCTCGGGGACATTTCCTATGGCTACACCTTC. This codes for CASSLGDISYGYTF.

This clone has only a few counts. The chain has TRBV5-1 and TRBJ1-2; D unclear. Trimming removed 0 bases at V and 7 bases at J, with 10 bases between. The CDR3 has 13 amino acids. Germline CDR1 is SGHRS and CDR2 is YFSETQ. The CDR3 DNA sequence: TGCGCCAGCAGCTTGGCAACAGCCCCTGGCTACACCTTC. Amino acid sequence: CASSLATAPGYTF.

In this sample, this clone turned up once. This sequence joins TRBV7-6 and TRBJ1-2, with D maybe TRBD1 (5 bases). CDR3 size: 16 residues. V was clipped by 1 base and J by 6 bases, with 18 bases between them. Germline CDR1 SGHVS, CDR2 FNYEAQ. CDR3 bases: TGTGCCAGCAGCTTAGATCCGCCCCCGGGGGGGGATGGCTACACCTTC. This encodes CASSLDPPPGGDGYTF.

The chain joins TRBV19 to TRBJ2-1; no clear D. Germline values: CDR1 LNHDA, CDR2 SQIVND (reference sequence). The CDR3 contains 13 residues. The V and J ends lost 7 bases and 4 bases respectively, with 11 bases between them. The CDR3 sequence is CASTMGQYNEQFF. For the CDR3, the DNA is TGTGCCAGTACCATGGGCCAATACAATGAGCAGTTCTTC.

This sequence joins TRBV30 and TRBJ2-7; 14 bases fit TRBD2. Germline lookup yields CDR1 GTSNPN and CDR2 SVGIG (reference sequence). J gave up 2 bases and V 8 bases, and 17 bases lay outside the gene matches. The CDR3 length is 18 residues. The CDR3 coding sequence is TGTGCCCGGCAAAGACTCGGACTAGCGGGAGGAGCAACCTACGAGCAGTACTTC. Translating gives CARQRLGLAGGATYEQYF. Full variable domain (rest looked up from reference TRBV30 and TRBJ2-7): SQTIHQWPATLVQPVGSPLSLECTVEGTSNPNLYWYRQAAGRGLQLLFYSVGIGQISSEVPQNLSASRPQDRQFILSSKKLLLSDSGFYLCARQRLGLAGGATYEQYFGPGTRLTVT.

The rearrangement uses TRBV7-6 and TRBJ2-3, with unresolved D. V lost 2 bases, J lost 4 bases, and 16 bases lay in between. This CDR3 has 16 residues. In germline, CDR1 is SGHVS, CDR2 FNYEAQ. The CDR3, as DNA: TGTGCCAGCAGCTTATTCAAAAATACTGACGCAGATACGCAGTATTTT. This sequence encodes CASSLFKNTDADTQYF.

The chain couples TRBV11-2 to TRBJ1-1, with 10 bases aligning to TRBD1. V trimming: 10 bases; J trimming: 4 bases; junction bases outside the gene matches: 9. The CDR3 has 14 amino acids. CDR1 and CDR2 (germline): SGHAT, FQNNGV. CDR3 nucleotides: TGTGCCACCTCCCTTGGGACAGGGGTCACTGAAGCTTTCTTT. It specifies CATSLGTGVTEAFF. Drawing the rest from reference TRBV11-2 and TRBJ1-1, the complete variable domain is EAGVAQSPRYKIIEKRQSVAFWCNPISGHATLYWYQQILGQGPKLLIQFQNNGVVDDSQLPKDRFSAERLKGVDSTLKIQPAKLEDSAVYLCATSLGTGVTEAFFGQGTRLTVV.

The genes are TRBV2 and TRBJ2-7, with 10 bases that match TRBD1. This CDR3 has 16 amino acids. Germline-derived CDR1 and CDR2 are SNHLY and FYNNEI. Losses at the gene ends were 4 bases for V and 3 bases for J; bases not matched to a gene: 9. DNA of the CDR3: TGTGCCAGCAGTGGAGATCGGGACAGGGGTCACTACGAGCAGTACTTC. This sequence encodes CASSGDRDRGHYEQYF.

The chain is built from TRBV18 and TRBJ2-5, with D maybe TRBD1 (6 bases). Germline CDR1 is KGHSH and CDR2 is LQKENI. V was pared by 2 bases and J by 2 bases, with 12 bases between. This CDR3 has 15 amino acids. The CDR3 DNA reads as TGTGCCAGCTCACCAGAGTCGACAGGTCAAGAGACCCAGTACTTC. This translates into CASSPESTGQETQYF.

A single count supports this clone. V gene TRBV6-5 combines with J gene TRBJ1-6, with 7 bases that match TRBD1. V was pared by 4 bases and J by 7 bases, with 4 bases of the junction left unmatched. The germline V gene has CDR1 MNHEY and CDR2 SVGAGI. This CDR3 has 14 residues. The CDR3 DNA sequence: TGTGCCAGCAGTTCCCGGGACAGAAATTCACCCCTCCACTTT. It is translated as CASSSRDRNSPLHF.

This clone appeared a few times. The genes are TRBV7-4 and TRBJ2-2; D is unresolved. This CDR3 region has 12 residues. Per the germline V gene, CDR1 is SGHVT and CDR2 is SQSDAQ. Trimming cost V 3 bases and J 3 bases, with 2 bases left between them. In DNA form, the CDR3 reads TGTGCCAGCAGCTTCTACACCGGGGAGCTGTTTTTT. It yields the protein CASSFYTGELFF. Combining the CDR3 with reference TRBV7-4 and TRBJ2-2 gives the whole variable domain GAGVSQSPRYKVAKRGRDVALRCDSISGHVTLYWYRQTLGQGSEVLTYSQSDAQRDKSGRPSGRFSAERPERSVSTLKIQRTEQGDSAVYLCASSFYTGELFFGEGSRLTVL.

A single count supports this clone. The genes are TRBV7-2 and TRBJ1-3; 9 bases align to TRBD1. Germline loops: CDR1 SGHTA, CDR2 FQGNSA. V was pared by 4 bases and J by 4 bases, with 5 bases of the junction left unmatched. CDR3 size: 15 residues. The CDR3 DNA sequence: TGTGCCAGCAGCTGGACCGGGACAGGGGGAAACACCATATATTTT. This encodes CASSWTGTGGNTIYF.

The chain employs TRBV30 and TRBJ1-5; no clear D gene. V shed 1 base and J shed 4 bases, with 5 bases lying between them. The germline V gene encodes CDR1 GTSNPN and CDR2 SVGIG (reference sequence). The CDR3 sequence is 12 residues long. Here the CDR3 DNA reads TGTGCCTGGAGTGCACTTAATCAGCCCCAGCATTTT. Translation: CAWSALNQPQHF.

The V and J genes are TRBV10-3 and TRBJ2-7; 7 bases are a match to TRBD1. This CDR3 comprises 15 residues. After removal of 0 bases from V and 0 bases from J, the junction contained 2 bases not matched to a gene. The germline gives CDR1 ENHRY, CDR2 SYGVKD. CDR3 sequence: CAISESGQASYEQYF. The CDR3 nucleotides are TGTGCCATCAGTGAGTCCGGACAGGCCTCCTACGAGCAGTACTTC.

The CDR3 DNA sequence: TGTGCCAGCTCACCGTCAGGGGCCTACGCTGGGGCCAACGTCCTGACTTTC. Amino acids: CASSPSGAYAGANVLTF. The V gene is TRBV18, the J gene TRBJ2-6, with D possibly being TRBD1 (6 bases). The CDR3 runs 17 residues. V lost 3 bases and J lost 2, with 14 bases in between. Per germline, CDR1 KGHSH and CDR2 LQKENI.

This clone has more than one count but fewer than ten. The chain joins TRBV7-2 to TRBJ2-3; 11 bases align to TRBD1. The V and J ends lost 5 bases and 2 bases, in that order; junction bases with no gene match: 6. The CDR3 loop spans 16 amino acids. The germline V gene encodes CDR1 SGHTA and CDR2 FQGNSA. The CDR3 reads CASSPRTGGFTDTQYF. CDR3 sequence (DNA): TGTGCCAGCAGCCCGCGGACAGGGGGCTTCACAGATACGCAGTATTTT.

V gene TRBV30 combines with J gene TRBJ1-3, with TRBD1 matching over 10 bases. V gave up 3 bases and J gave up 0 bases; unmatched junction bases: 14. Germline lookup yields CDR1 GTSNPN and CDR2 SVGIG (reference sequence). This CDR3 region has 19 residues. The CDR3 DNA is TGTGCCTGGAGGCCGGGACAGGGGCCCTACTGGAGCTCTGGAAACACCATATATTTT. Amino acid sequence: CAWRPGQGPYWSSGNTIYF.

CDR3 sequence (DNA): TGTGCCATCAGTGTGGCTAGCGGCACAGATACGCAGTATTTT. Translating gives CAISVASGTDTQYF. The V call is TRBV10-3, the J call TRBJ2-3, with a weak D call TRBD2 (6 bases). The germline V and J ends were trimmed by 4 bases and 1 base, with 9 bases remaining between them. In germline, CDR1 is ENHRY, CDR2 SYGVKD. CDR3 length equals 14 residues.

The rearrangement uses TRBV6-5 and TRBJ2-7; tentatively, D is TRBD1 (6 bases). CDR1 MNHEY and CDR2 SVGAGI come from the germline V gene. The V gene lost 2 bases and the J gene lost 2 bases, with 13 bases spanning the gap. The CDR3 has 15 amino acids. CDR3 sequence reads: CASSYRNRVAYEQYF. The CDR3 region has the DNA TGTGCCAGCAGTTACCGGAACAGGGTGGCCTACGAGCAGTACTTC.